A single sample is the source of the 8 T cell receptor beta chains below, sequenced in a study of T cell repertoires in cytomegalovirus infection. TCRdb analysed the reads with MiXCR anew, one entry per CDR3 protein. The sample shows about half a million distinct CDR3 sequences, roughly a third of them seen only once. These receptors are not linked to any known antigen. This sample comprised cultured PBMCs, obtained from culture after CMV antigen stimulation. Every receptor here comes from a human donor in good health (CMV status not recorded). Some clones in this sample may be carry-over from other donors' samples.

J is TRBJ2-7 and V is TRBV5-1; D might be TRBD1 (6 bases). This CDR3 comprises 14 residues. The germline V gene has CDR1 SGHRS and CDR2 YFSETQ. Trimming left V 5 bases short and J 0 bases short, with 12 bases between. The CDR3 bases are TGCGCCAGCAGTGCGGACAGCGTCTCCTACGAGCAGTACTTC. Its protein is CASSADSVSYEQYF.

V gene TRBV11-3 combines with J gene TRBJ2-3; maybe TRBD2 (5 bases). Germline loops: CDR1 SGHNT, CDR2 YENEEA. Trimming pared 5 bases from V and 3 bases from J, leaving 15 bases between. This CDR3 has 15 residues. The CDR3 DNA sequence: TGTGCCAGCAGCCCTTTCCGGGGAGAAACAGATACGCAGTATTTT. Protein sequence: CASSPFRGETDTQYF. Full variable domain (missing parts from reference TRBV11-3 and TRBJ2-3): EAGVVQSPRYKIIEKKQPVAFWCNPISGHNTLYWYLQNLGQGPELLIRYENEEAVDDSQLPKDRFSAERLKGVDSTLKIQPAELGDSAVYLCASSPFRGETDTQYFGPGTRLTVL.

J is TRBJ2-7 and V is TRBV10-3, with 11 positions matching TRBD2. Losses at the gene ends were 0 bases for V and 0 bases for J; bases not matched to a gene: 1. CDR3 size: 16 residues. Germline CDR1 ENHRY, CDR2 SYGVKD. In DNA, the CDR3 is TGTGCCATCAGTGAGTCTGGGACTAGCGGCTCCTACGAGCAGTACTTC. It specifies CAISESGTSGSYEQYF.

This clonotype was counted between two and nine times. The V and J genes are TRBV12-3 or TRBV12-4 and TRBJ2-7, with unresolved D. The V and J ends lost 1 base and 5 bases respectively, with 12 bases between them. This CDR3 region has 14 residues. CDR3 region: CASSLVGLGDEQYF. The CDR3 bases are TGTGCCAGCAGTTTAGTAGGTCTCGGCGACGAGCAGTACTTC.

This chain links TRBV30 with TRBJ1-1; D unclear. Between the trimmed V and J ends, which lost 1 base and 0 bases, there was a span of 9 bases. The CDR3 has 14 residues. Germline assignment: CDR1 GTSNPN and CDR2 SVGIG (reference sequence). The CDR3 is CAWSADYMNTEAFF. The CDR3 coding sequence is TGTGCCTGGAGTGCAGATTACATGAACACTGAAGCTTTCTTT.

There are many counts of this clonotype. The chain has TRBV5-6 and TRBJ1-5, with 11 bases matching TRBD1. CDR3 length equals 17 residues. The V gene end was trimmed by 5 bases and the J gene end by 1 base; junction bases not matched to a gene: 8. Germline V lookup: CDR1 SGHDT, CDR2 YYEEEE. The CDR3 protein is CASRTRDRGFSNQPQHF. Here the CDR3 DNA reads TGTGCCAGCAGAACCCGGGACAGGGGGTTCAGCAATCAGCCCCAGCATTTT. The full variable domain, its missing parts supplied by reference TRBV5-6 and TRBJ1-5, is DAGVTQSPTHLIKTRGQQVTLRCSPKSGHDTVSWYQQALGQGPQFIFQYYEEEERQRGNFPDRFSGHQFPNYSSELNVNALLLGDSALYLCASRTRDRGFSNQPQHFGDGTRLSIL.

This clonotype was seen a few times. The gene calls are TRBV12-5 and TRBJ2-4; D is possibly TRBD2 (5 bases). The CDR3 totals 13 residues. The germline V and J ends were trimmed by 7 bases and 1 base, with 8 bases remaining between them. The germline V gene encodes CDR1 LGHNT and CDR2 FRNRAP. CDR3 residues: CASAGVAKNIQYF. The CDR3 bases are TGTGCTAGTGCCGGGGTGGCCAAAAACATTCAGTACTTC.

The gene calls are TRBV6-5 and TRBJ2-2; a possible D gene is TRBD1 (5 bases). V lost 10 bases and J 0 bases, leaving 12 bases between the germline ends. This CDR3 comprises 14 residues. CDR1 and CDR2 from the germline V gene are MNHEY and SVGAGI. The CDR3 nucleotides are TGTGCCACTGGAAGGGGAACGAACACCGGGGAGCTGTTTTTT. Translated, it gives CATGRGTNTGELFF.